This entry lists 8 T cell receptor beta chains sequenced from one sample in a study of blood T cell repertoires in COVID-19. Sequencing used immunoSEQ multiplex PCR; TCRdb keeps in-frame clones, though not all of them. The sample carries approximately 250,000 clones, approximately 81% recorded once. The sample taken for sequencing was peripheral blood. The receptors shown here come from a man aged 40-55 years with acute or convalescent COVID-19.

The rearrangement links TRBV5-6 to TRBJ2-2; the D gene is possibly TRBD2 (6 bases). V lost 1 base, J lost 4 bases, and 11 bases lay in between. The CDR3 sequence is 15 residues long. The germline gives CDR1 SGHDT, CDR2 YYEEEE. The DNA for the CDR3 is TGTGCCAGCAGCTTGAGCGGGCAGGGCACCGGGGAGCTGTTTTTT. This translates into CASSLSGQGTGELFF.

This chain joins TRBV9 and TRBJ1-4; TRBD1 agrees at 12 bases. V was pared by 3 bases and J by 7 bases, with 4 bases of the junction left unmatched. Germline CDR1 SGDLS, CDR2 YYNGEE. CDR3 size: 15 residues. CDR3 amino acids: CASSEGGQGAEKLFF. The CDR3 bases are TGTGCCAGCAGCGAGGGGGGACAGGGGGCTGAAAAACTGTTTTTT.

The gene calls are TRBV12-3 or TRBV12-4 and TRBJ1-4; D unresolved. V lost 2 bases, J lost 12 bases, and 7 bases lay in between. This CDR3 is built from 11 residues. In nucleotides, the CDR3 is TGTGCCAGCAGTTTATTCGAGGAACTGTTTTTT. Its protein product is CASSLFEELFF.

This clone was seen only once. This rearrangement joins TRBV12-3 or TRBV12-4 to TRBJ1-5, with D maybe TRBD1 (5 bases). V dropped 3 bases and J dropped 7 bases, with 10 bases sitting between them. The CDR3 length is 13 residues. CDR3 residues: CASSLGGRQPQHF. As DNA, the CDR3 is TGTGCCAGCAGTTTGGGGGGGAGGCAGCCCCAGCATTTT.

The chain couples TRBV7-9 to TRBJ2-3; D gene uncertain. The V gene lost 1 base and the J gene lost 5 bases, with 16 bases spanning the gap. The germline gives CDR1 SEHNR, CDR2 FQNEAQ (reference sequence). The CDR3 sequence is 16 residues long. The CDR3 loop reads CASSLVVDPSGDTQYF. For the CDR3, the DNA is TGTGCCAGCAGCTTAGTAGTTGATCCTTCGGGAGATACGCAGTATTTT.

The chain combines TRBV7-9 with TRBJ2-1; 10 bases are shared with TRBD1. The germline V gene encodes CDR1 SEHNR and CDR2 FQNEAQ (reference sequence). Trimming at V came to 2 bases and at J to 7 bases, leaving 2 bases not matched to a gene. CDR3 size: 14 residues. The DNA for the CDR3 is TGTGCCAGCAGCTTACGACAGGGGGCTAATGAGCAGTTCTTC. It is translated as CASSLRQGANEQFF.

This chain links TRBV7-9 with TRBJ1-4; D might be TRBD1 (5 bases). Trimming left V 5 bases short and J 3 bases short, with 13 bases between. CDR1 and CDR2 (germline): SEHNR, FQNEAQ (reference sequence). The CDR3 runs 15 residues. The CDR3 spells CASSPGKQSNEKLFF. CDR3 bases: TGTGCCAGCAGCCCAGGGAAGCAGTCTAATGAAAAACTGTTTTTT.

The chain carries TRBV7-2 and TRBJ1-1; D ambiguous. V lost 1 base, J lost 11 bases, and 17 bases lay in between. This CDR3 has 14 residues. CDR1 is SGHTA and CDR2 is FQGNSA in the germline V gene. For the CDR3, the DNA is TGTGCCAGCAGCTTAGTCGGCCCTTTGGGCGAGGCTTTCTTT. Amino acids: CASSLVGPLGEAFF.